Each of the 29 T cell receptor beta chains below was sequenced from the same sample in a study of early T cells in non-severe SARS-CoV-2 infection (dated by TCRdb to the early 2020s). The library was generated by 5' RACE. Sequenced using a NextSeq 500. Using fastp at Q25 and MiXCR, TCRdb reprocessed the public reads and kept productive beta chains. Each entry is one CDR3 protein sequence, shown with its most common DNA and genes. The sample table holds 45,000 to 50,000 distinct CDR3 sequences, of which roughly 6.5% were seen once. The top ten constitute about 2.8% of the sample. This material consisted of whole blood, taken at baseline. These TCRs come from an adult who was a healthcare worker with PCR-confirmed SARS-CoV-2 infection or an uninfected control (not recorded which).

This clonotype was recorded a few times. The chain carries TRBV4-3 and TRBJ1-1; 7 nucleotides match TRBD1. V lost 4 bases, J lost 1 base, and 6 bases stayed unmatched. This CDR3 region has 15 residues. Germline-derived CDR1 and CDR2 are LGHNA and YSLEER. CDR3 nucleotide sequence: TGCGCCAGCAGCCGCAGACAGGGCGGGAACACTGAAGCTTTCTTT. It translates to CASSRRQGGNTEAFF.

This clonotype was seen at least ten times. This chain links TRBV18 with TRBJ1-1, with no clear D. The germline V gene has CDR1 KGHSH and CDR2 LQKENI. The CDR3 extends over 15 amino acids. Trimming stripped 5 bases from V and 0 bases from J, with 13 bases between. CDR3 sequence (DNA): TGTGCCAGCTCATCCGGTAGAGGGATGAACACTGAAGCTTTCTTT. This sequence encodes CASSSGRGMNTEAFF. The full variable domain, with the rest looked up from reference TRBV18 and TRBJ1-1, is NAGVMQNPRHLVRRRGQEARLRCSPMKGHSHVYWYRQLPEEGLKFMVYLQKENIIDESGMPKERFSAEFPKEGPSILRIQQVVRGDSAAYFCASSSGRGMNTEAFFGQGTRLTVV.

This clonotype has ten or more counts. The chain has TRBV2 and TRBJ2-2, with 7 bases lining up with TRBD1. V was pared by 9 bases and J by 1 base, with 2 bases of the junction left unmatched. CDR3 length equals 13 residues. Germline assignment: CDR1 SNHLY and CDR2 FYNNEI. The CDR3 region has the DNA TGTGCCAGAGGGGACAGGAACACCGGGGAGCTGTTTTTT. Amino acid sequence: CARGDRNTGELFF.

The rearrangement uses TRBV6-4 and TRBJ2-2; the D gene is possibly TRBD1 (6 bases). Germline values: CDR1 MRHNA, CDR2 SNTAGT. Trimming pared 2 bases from V and 7 bases from J, leaving 11 bases between. The CDR3 has 14 residues. The CDR3 here is CASSDEAGVGELFF. The DNA for the CDR3 is TGTGCCAGCAGTGACGAGGCAGGGGTCGGGGAGCTGTTTTTT.

The gene calls are TRBV6-5 and TRBJ2-1, with D perhaps TRBD1 (6 bases). The CDR3 covers 13 residues. In germline, CDR1 is MNHEY, CDR2 SVGAGI. Trimming cost V 6 bases and J 7 bases, with 13 bases left between them. The CDR3 DNA follows: TGTGCCAGCAGCCTAAGGGGGAGTAATGAGCAGTTCTTC. Translation gives CASSLRGSNEQFF.

The chain links TRBV28 to TRBJ1-5; D not resolved. Germline V gene data show CDR1 as MDHEN and CDR2 as SYDVKM. The CDR3 extends over 16 amino acids. Trimming left V 1 base short and J 4 bases short, with 14 bases between. CDR3 loop: CASSLYDQATNQPQHF. The CDR3 DNA reads as TGTGCCAGCAGTTTATACGACCAGGCTACTAATCAGCCCCAGCATTTT.

This clonotype was recorded at least ten times. V and J are TRBV6-1 and TRBJ1-5, with 9 bases fitting TRBD1. V lost 4 bases and J lost 6; bases outside the gene matches: 7. The CDR3 is made up of 15 amino acids. Germline V gene data show CDR1 as MNHNS and CDR2 as SASEGT. CDR3 protein: CASSANTGGTQPQHF. DNA for the CDR3: TGTGCCAGCAGTGCCAATACAGGGGGCACTCAGCCCCAGCATTTT.

There are many counts of this clonotype. The chain employs TRBV7-6 and TRBJ1-1; D gene unclear. This CDR3 region has 14 residues. The V and J ends lost 1 base and 1 base respectively, with 7 bases between them. Germline V gene data show CDR1 as SGHVS and CDR2 as FNYEAQ. CDR3 nucleotide sequence: TGTGCCAGCAGCTTAGACGTGAGGAACACTGAAGCTTTCTTT. Translation gives CASSLDVRNTEAFF.

As concerns this clonotype: Being one base from a much bigger clone, this may be a read error. The chain is built from TRBV10-3 and TRBJ1-4; a weak D match, TRBD1 (5 bases). Germline V gene data show CDR1 as ENHRY and CDR2 as SYGVKD. The CDR3 extends over 16 amino acids. V lost 2 bases and J 5 bases, leaving 15 bases between the germline ends. The CDR3 DNA reads as TGTGCCATCAGTGAGAACAGACAGTGGCGGAATGAAAAACTGTTTTTT. Amino acid sequence: CAISENRQWRNEKLFF.

This clonotype was recorded a few times. For the CDR3, the DNA is TGTGCCTGGAGTGTAAGGATTCGAGAGACCCAGTACTTC. Translation: CAWSVRIRETQYF. This chain links TRBV30 with TRBJ2-5; D remains ambiguous. This CDR3 contains 13 residues. Germline V gene lookup returns CDR1 GTSNPN and CDR2 SVGIG (reference sequence). V was shortened by 0 bases and J by 4 bases, with 9 bases between the two germline ends.

This clonotype was seen many times. The chain uses TRBV11-2 and TRBJ2-1; 7 nucleotides line up with TRBD2. Germline values: CDR1 SGHAT, CDR2 FQNNGV. V was clipped by 5 bases and J by 8 bases; unmatched bases: 12. This CDR3 contains 15 residues. CDR3 sequence reads: CASSVGRGVFDEQFF. The CDR3 bases are TGTGCCAGCAGCGTCGGACGGGGGGTTTTCGATGAGCAGTTCTTC.

The rearrangement links TRBV20-1 to TRBJ2-5; D is possibly TRBD2 (6 bases). The CDR3 is 16 amino acids. Germline values: CDR1 DFQATT, CDR2 SNEGSKA (reference sequence). The CDR3 region is CSLPPMGSEGQETQYF. The CDR3 region has the DNA TGCAGCCTGCCGCCGATGGGTTCGGAGGGTCAGGAGACCCAGTACTTC.

This clonotype has just a few counts. V and J are TRBV11-2 and TRBJ1-1, with TRBD1 as a possible D gene (5 bases). Trimming left V 5 bases short and J 0 bases short, with 10 bases between. The CDR3 extends over 14 amino acids. Germline V gene lookup returns CDR1 SGHAT and CDR2 FQNNGV. The CDR3 DNA reads as TGTGCCAGCAGCCTGGGACGGATGAACACTGAAGCTTTCTTT. Protein product: CASSLGRMNTEAFF.

This clonotype was counted ten times or more. The chain couples TRBV7-8 to TRBJ2-3, with 13 bases aligning to TRBD2. The CDR3 has 16 residues. With 4 bases clipped from V and 8 bases from J, the junction kept 9 bases outside the gene matches. Germline CDR1 SGHVS, CDR2 FQNEAQ. As DNA, the CDR3 is TGTGCCAGCAGCTCATACTCCGGGACTAGCGGGGTTACGCAGTATTTT. The encoded protein is CASSSYSGTSGVTQYF.

The V gene is TRBV20-1, the J gene TRBJ1-5; 8 positions match TRBD1. The V gene's germline CDR1 is DFQATT and CDR2 SNEGSKA (reference sequence). V was clipped by 6 bases and J by 5 bases; unmatched bases: 9. This CDR3 region has 14 residues. The CDR3: CSAQRGQDDQPQHF. CDR3 coding DNA: TGCAGTGCCCAGAGGGGACAGGACGATCAGCCCCAGCATTTT.

This clonotype was seen more than once but under ten times. The gene calls are TRBV7-2 and TRBJ2-5, with 12 bases matching TRBD2. There are 16 residues in the CDR3. CDR1 and CDR2 (germline): SGHTA, FQGNSA. J gave up 7 bases and V 1 base, and 7 bases lay outside the gene matches. The CDR3 here is CASSLGLAGASGTQYF. Written as DNA, the CDR3 is TGTGCCAGCAGCTTAGGACTAGCGGGGGCATCGGGGACCCAGTACTTC. Complete variable domain (other parts from reference TRBV7-2 and TRBJ2-5): GAGVSQSPSNKVTEKGKDVELRCDPISGHTALYWYRQSLGQGLEFLIYFQGNSAPDKSGLPSDRFSAERTGGSVSTLTIQRTQQEDSAVYLCASSLGLAGASGTQYFGPGTRLLVL.

This clonotype was recorded at least ten times. The CDR3 is CASSLAVQFANEQFF. The CDR3 region has the DNA TGTGCCAGCAGTTTAGCTGTCCAGTTCGCCAATGAGCAGTTCTTC. The V call is TRBV12-3 or TRBV12-4, the J call TRBJ2-1; D is ambiguous. V lost 0 bases and J 6 bases, leaving 12 bases between the germline ends. The CDR3 has 15 amino acids.

The gene calls are TRBV6-6 and TRBJ1-5; D remains ambiguous. The CDR3 is 14 amino acids. The V gene lost 5 bases and the J gene lost 7 bases, with 15 bases spanning the gap. Germline V CDR1 and CDR2: MNHNY, SVGAGI (reference sequence). The CDR3 nucleotides are TGTGCCAGCAGTAACACCAACCTGGGCCAGCCCCAGCATTTT. Translation gives CASSNTNLGQPQHF.

This clonotype was seen ten or more times. The chain recombines TRBV5-1 with TRBJ1-5; D is undetermined. The length of the CDR3 is 14 residues. Between the trimmed V and J ends, which lost 5 bases and 4 bases, there was a span of 13 bases. The germline gives CDR1 SGHRS, CDR2 YFSETQ. CDR3 residues: CASRVVPDNQPQHF. The CDR3 region has the DNA TGCGCCAGCAGGGTGGTGCCTGATAATCAGCCCCAGCATTTT.

This clonotype was seen only a few times. J is TRBJ1-2 and V is TRBV19; maybe TRBD1 (6 bases). This CDR3 spans 12 amino acids. Trimming removed 6 bases at V and 7 bases at J, with 12 bases between. From germline, CDR1 is LNHDA and CDR2 SQIVND (reference sequence). The CDR3 sequence: CASRPGTSGYTF. In DNA, the CDR3 is TGTGCCAGTAGACCCGGGACATCTGGCTACACCTTC.

This clonotype was observed at least ten times. The chain combines TRBV27 with TRBJ1-2; D may be TRBD1 (5 bases). The V gene's germline CDR1 is MNHEY and CDR2 SMNVEV (reference sequence). The V gene lost 2 bases and the J gene lost 4 bases, with 11 bases spanning the gap. The CDR3 loop spans 14 amino acids. DNA of the CDR3: TGTGCCAGCAGTTTAGAGGGGTACGGCTATGGCTACACCTTC. Translation: CASSLEGYGYGYTF.

This clonotype occurred many times. The genes are TRBV11-3 and TRBJ2-3; tentatively, D is TRBD2 (5 bases). V gave up 1 base and J gave up 6 bases, with 14 bases separating them. The CDR3 length is 15 residues. Germline assignment: CDR1 SGHNT and CDR2 YENEEA. CDR3 region: CASSLGNLLEDTQYF. The CDR3 DNA follows: TGTGCCAGCAGCTTAGGAAACCTACTAGAGGATACGCAGTATTTT.

This clonotype was observed at least ten times. V usage is TRBV11-2 and J usage is TRBJ1-4, with 9 bases that match TRBD1. This CDR3 has 16 amino acids. Per germline, CDR1 SGHAT and CDR2 FQNNGV. The V segment lost 2 bases and the J segment 5 bases; nucleotides outside the gene matches: 6. The CDR3 region is CASSLIFGQGNEKLFF. CDR3 DNA: TGTGCCAGCAGCTTAATCTTCGGACAGGGGAATGAAAAACTGTTTTTT.

CDR3 residues: CASSRGVLSSPLHF. The CDR3 nucleotides read TGTGCCAGCAGTCGGGGGGTATTGAGTTCACCCCTCCACTTT. V and J are TRBV6-2 or TRBV6-3 and TRBJ1-6; D might be TRBD1 (5 bases). The CDR3 runs 14 residues. The ends were cut back, 5 bases at V and 9 bases at J, with 14 bases in the middle. The germline V gene has CDR1 MNHEY and CDR2 SVGEGT.

The chain has TRBV20-1 and TRBJ2-3; a possible D gene is TRBD2 (5 bases). Germline loops: CDR1 DFQATT, CDR2 SNEGSKA (reference sequence). The V end lost 1 base, the J end lost 4 bases, and 18 bases lay between the germline ends. The length of the CDR3 is 16 residues. The CDR3 DNA sequence: TGCAGTGCTAGAGTTACCGGGTCTTGGAGGCCAGATACGCAGTATTTT. Its protein is CSARVTGSWRPDTQYF.

The J gene is TRBJ1-4, the V gene TRBV5-1, with 9 bases fitting TRBD1. CDR3 length equals 14 residues. Looked up from germline, CDR1 is SGHRS and CDR2 is YFSETQ. V shed 4 bases, J shed 8 bases, and the junction held 6 bases outside the gene matches. The CDR3 protein is CASSPGQGKEKLFF. The CDR3 DNA follows: TGCGCCAGCAGCCCGGGACAGGGAAAGGAAAAACTGTTTTTT.

This clonotype was counted only a few times. The V gene is TRBV7-2, the J gene TRBJ1-3, with 7 bases fitting TRBD1. Looked up from germline, CDR1 is SGHTA and CDR2 is FQGNSA. J was trimmed by 0 bases and V by 6 bases; bases with no gene match: 8. The CDR3 runs 16 residues. For the CDR3, the DNA is TGTGCCAGCAGTACGGGACAGATCAACTCTGGAAACACCATATATTTT. Residues: CASSTGQINSGNTIYF. The whole variable domain, filled in from reference TRBV7-2 and TRBJ1-3, reads GAGVSQSPSNKVTEKGKDVELRCDPISGHTALYWYRQSLGQGLEFLIYFQGNSAPDKSGLPSDRFSAERTGGSVSTLTIQRTQQEDSAVYLCASSTGQINSGNTIYFGEGSWLTVV.

This clonotype was seen at least ten times. The V and J genes are TRBV6-2 or TRBV6-3 and TRBJ2-5; D is unresolved. Germline V gene data show CDR1 as MNHEY and CDR2 as SVGEGT. Between the trimmed V and J ends, which lost 8 bases and 5 bases, there was a span of 6 bases. This CDR3 comprises 10 residues. The CDR3 bases are TGTGCCAGCCGAAAGGAGACCCAGTACTTC. Amino acid sequence: CASRKETQYF.

The chain recombines TRBV5-1 with TRBJ2-1; no clear D gene. Germline CDR1 and CDR2: SGHRS and YFSETQ. Trimming left V 1 base short and J 7 bases short, with 9 bases between. The length of the CDR3 is 13 residues. This CDR3 is CASSLISGNEQFF. The CDR3 DNA sequence: TGCGCCAGCAGCTTGATTTCCGGGAATGAGCAGTTCTTC.